This section outlines one TCR beta chain sequence together with its context. These data originate in a study of cytomegalovirus exposure and HLA in healthy donors. Germline values: CDR1 WNHNN, CDR2 SYGVQD (reference sequence). The V and J ends lost 0 bases and 7 bases respectively, with 19 bases between them. The CDR3 length is 16 residues. This PCR relied on a set of 60 Vbeta primers and 13 Jbeta primers. Sequencing was performed with immunoSEQ multiplex PCR; in TCRdb, only in-frame clones are kept and a portion is missing. The sample shows 200,000 to 250,000 clones, 70% to 85% of them seen only once.

Sequenced sample: PBMCs. The receptor was derived from a woman aged 55-69 years in good health and CMV-seropositive. The chain is built from TRBV10-1 and TRBJ2-7, with TRBD2 as a possible D gene (6 bases). The CDR3 DNA follows: TGCGCCAGCAGTGAGTCAGCTGGACTACCGTCTAGGGAGCAGTACTTC. Protein: CASSESAGLPSREQYF.